This T cell receptor beta chain was recorded in a study of cytomegalovirus exposure and HLA in healthy donors. 13 Jbeta primers and 60 Vbeta primers were used for the PCR. Clones were read by immunoSEQ multiplex PCR, and TCRdb kept only the in-frame ones, dropping some. There are around 150,000 clones in the sample; roughly 85% occur only once, and 2.1% lies in the top ten. V dropped 1 base and J dropped 8; count of bases not matched to a gene: 8. Per germline, CDR1 MGHRA and CDR2 YSYEKL. There are 16 residues in the CDR3. The specimen was PBMCs. The origin of this receptor is a man between 35 and 55 years old in good health and CMV-seronegative. V usage is TRBV4-1 and J usage is TRBJ2-1; 10 nucleotides line up with TRBD2. DNA of the CDR3: TGCGCCAGCAGCCAAGTTCTAGCGGGAGTGGGTGATGAGCAGTTCTTC. Residues: CASSQVLAGVGDEQFF.